The 15 T cell receptor beta chains given below trace back to one sample, sequenced in a study of beta chain features in type 1 diabetes. Isolated RNA was reverse transcribed in full, so expressed TCRB transcripts were sequenced. Measured with immunoSEQ multiplex PCR; TCRdb has only the in-frame clones, and not every one. The sample consists of 160,000 or so clones, approximately 8.4% of them appearing once. The sequencing input was central memory CD4+ T cells from blood. These receptors originate from a woman aged 18 to 35 in good health.

The V call is TRBV6-1, the J call TRBJ2-5; TRBD1 matches at 8 bases. This CDR3 has 15 amino acids. J was trimmed by 5 bases and V by 6 bases; bases with no gene match: 11. CDR1 is MNHNS and CDR2 is SASEGT in the germline V gene. The chain's CDR3 is CASSPNPGGWETQYF. The CDR3 coding sequence is TGTGCCAGCAGCCCCAACCCAGGGGGCTGGGAGACCCAGTACTTC.

This clone was detected only a few times. This chain links TRBV7-2 with TRBJ2-5; D gene uncertain. This CDR3 has 14 amino acids. V shed 1 base and J shed 1 base, with 7 bases lying between them. Germline V lookup: CDR1 SGHTA, CDR2 FQGNSA. CDR3 DNA: TGTGCCAGCAGCTTAGTGGCCCGCCAAGAGACCCAGTACTTC. Protein sequence: CASSLVARQETQYF.

This clone was detected only a few times. The same CDR3 also results from other DNA sequences found in this sample. This chain uses TRBV18 with TRBJ2-1, with TRBD1 matching 9 bases. V was clipped by 3 bases and J by 3 bases; unmatched bases: 6. The V gene's germline CDR1 is KGHSH and CDR2 LQKENI. The CDR3 length is 16 residues. Here the CDR3 DNA reads TGTGCCAGCTCACCGGGGGGACAGGGAAGCTACAATGAGCAGTTCTTC. This sequence encodes CASSPGGQGSYNEQFF.

This chain uses TRBV29-1 with TRBJ1-4; TRBD1 agrees at 8 bases. Germline assignment: CDR1 SQVTM and CDR2 ANQGSEA. The CDR3 spans 16 residues. The V gene end was trimmed by 6 bases and the J gene end by 0 bases; junction bases not matched to a gene: 9. This CDR3 is CSVSGQASATNEKLFF. DNA of the CDR3: TGCAGCGTCTCGGGACAGGCGTCAGCAACTAATGAAAAACTGTTTTTT.

The chain carries TRBV2 and TRBJ2-1; D remains ambiguous. There are 13 residues in the CDR3. The V end was cut by 7 bases, the J end by 2 bases, with 9 bases between. Germline-derived CDR1 and CDR2 are SNHLY and FYNNEI. The CDR3 coding sequence is TGTGCCAGCAACTCTATTACCTACAATGAGCAGTTCTTC. Translation: CASNSITYNEQFF.

The V and J genes are TRBV7-9 and TRBJ2-7; D perhaps matches TRBD2 (6 bases). Germline lookup yields CDR1 SEHNR and CDR2 FQNEAQ (reference sequence). V shed 5 bases and J shed 3 bases, with 11 bases lying between them. The CDR3 consists of 13 residues. The CDR3 bases are TGTGCCAGCAGCGGGGGACTGGACTACGAGCAGTACTTC. Its translation is CASSGGLDYEQYF. Full variable domain (remainder filled in from reference TRBV7-9 and TRBJ2-7): DTGVSQNPRHKITKRGQNVTFRCDPISEHNRLYWYRQTLGQGPEFLTYFQNEAQLEKSRLLSDRFSAERPKGSFSTLEIQRTEQGDSAMYLCASSGGLDYEQYFGPGTRLTVT.

This sequence joins TRBV27 and TRBJ2-1, with TRBD2 identical over 14 bases. CDR1 is MNHEY and CDR2 is SMNVEV in the germline V gene (reference sequence). The V gene end was trimmed by 6 bases and the J gene end by 10 bases; junction bases not matched to a gene: 5. The CDR3 has 14 amino acids. The DNA for the CDR3 is TGTGCCAGCAGGACGGGACTAGCGGGAGTCGAGCAGTTCTTC. As protein: CASRTGLAGVEQFF.

This clone occurred a few times. The rearrangement links TRBV7-8 to TRBJ1-5, with 10 bases identical to TRBD1. V gave up 4 bases and J gave up 7 bases; unmatched junction bases: 4. This CDR3 spans 14 amino acids. Germline V CDR1 and CDR2: SGHVS, FQNEAQ. The DNA of the CDR3 is TGTGCCAGCAGCTCGACAGGGGGCGGGCAGCCCCAGCATTTT. Its translation is CASSSTGGGQPQHF. The full variable domain, in which reference TRBV7-8 and TRBJ1-5 provide the parts outside the CDR3, is GAGVSQSPRYKVAKRGQDVALRCDPISGHVSLFWYQQALGQGPEFLTYFQNEAQLDKSGLPSDRFFAERPEGSVSTLKIQRTQQEDSAVYLCASSSTGGGQPQHFGDGTRLSIL.

This clone has more than one count but fewer than ten. The chain uses TRBV7-2 and TRBJ1-1; unclear D gene. The CDR3 is 12 residues long. Germline CDR1 reads SGHTA; CDR2 reads FQGNSA. V shed 4 bases and J shed 4 bases, with 7 bases lying between them. The CDR3 spells CASSSWATEAFF. The CDR3 DNA reads as TGTGCCAGCAGCTCCTGGGCCACTGAAGCTTTCTTT. Based on the CDR3 plus reference TRBV7-2 and TRBJ1-1, the full variable domain is GAGVSQSPSNKVTEKGKDVELRCDPISGHTALYWYRQSLGQGLEFLIYFQGNSAPDKSGLPSDRFSAERTGGSVSTLTIQRTQQEDSAVYLCASSSWATEAFFGQGTRLTVV.

V gene TRBV6-5 combines with J gene TRBJ2-7; TRBD1 matches 7 bases. Germline assignment: CDR1 MNHEY and CDR2 SVGAGI. V was pared by 7 bases and J by 0 bases, with 6 bases of the junction left unmatched. The CDR3 runs 14 residues. The CDR3 here is CASTSGDSSYEQYF. CDR3 sequence (DNA): TGTGCCAGCACCTCTGGGGACAGCTCCTACGAGCAGTACTTC.

This clone turned up a few times. This chain connects TRBV5-1 to TRBJ1-2, with 7 bases fitting TRBD1. V lost 3 bases, J lost 4 bases, and 9 bases stayed unmatched. Germline CDR1 is SGHRS and CDR2 is YFSETQ. The CDR3 is made up of 15 amino acids. The CDR3 loop reads CASSYGQATSYGYTF. The CDR3 nucleotides are TGCGCCAGCAGCTATGGACAGGCAACCAGCTATGGCTACACCTTC.

This clone was found a few times. This rearrangement joins TRBV18 to TRBJ2-7, with TRBD2 as a possible D gene (6 bases). Deletions cut 3 bases from V and 3 bases from J, with 12 bases between. This CDR3 has 14 amino acids. Germline lookup yields CDR1 KGHSH and CDR2 LQKENI. The CDR3 DNA sequence: TGTGCCAGCTCACCCCCGGAGGGCCGCTACGAGCAGTACTTC. As protein: CASSPPEGRYEQYF.

A few counts support this clone. The chain joins TRBV6-6 to TRBJ2-7; TRBD1 matches at 7 bases. Looked up from germline, CDR1 is MNHNY and CDR2 is SVGAGI (reference sequence). After removal of 7 bases from V and 5 bases from J, the junction contained 11 bases not matched to a gene. This CDR3 contains 14 residues. In DNA form, the CDR3 reads TGTGCCAGCAACACAGGGGTGGAGTGGGACGAGCAGTACTTC. Residues: CASNTGVEWDEQYF.

The chain uses TRBV7-9 and TRBJ2-3, with TRBD2 identical over 8 bases. Per germline, CDR1 SEHNR and CDR2 FQNEAQ (reference sequence). After removal of 5 bases from V and 3 bases from J, the junction contained 10 bases not matched to a gene. This CDR3 spans 16 amino acids. CDR3 nucleotide sequence: TGTGCCAGCAGCAGTGGAAGTAGCGGGGAAACAGATACGCAGTATTTT. This translates into CASSSGSSGETDTQYF.

The chain carries TRBV19 and TRBJ1-2, with a weak D call TRBD1 (6 bases). Germline CDR1 reads LNHDA; CDR2 reads SQIVND (reference sequence). Deletions cut 3 bases from V and 5 bases from J, with 13 bases between. This CDR3 has 14 amino acids. This CDR3 reads CASSIRGRWYGYTF. CDR3 DNA sequence: TGTGCCAGTAGTATCAGGGGCCGTTGGTATGGCTACACCTTC. The full variable domain, rest sourced from reference TRBV19 and TRBJ1-2, is DGGITQSPKYLFRKEGQNVTLSCEQNLNHDAMYWYRQDPGQGLRLIYYSQIVNDFQKGDIAEGYSVSREKKESFPLTVTSAQKNPTAFYLCASSIRGRWYGYTFGSGTRLTVV.